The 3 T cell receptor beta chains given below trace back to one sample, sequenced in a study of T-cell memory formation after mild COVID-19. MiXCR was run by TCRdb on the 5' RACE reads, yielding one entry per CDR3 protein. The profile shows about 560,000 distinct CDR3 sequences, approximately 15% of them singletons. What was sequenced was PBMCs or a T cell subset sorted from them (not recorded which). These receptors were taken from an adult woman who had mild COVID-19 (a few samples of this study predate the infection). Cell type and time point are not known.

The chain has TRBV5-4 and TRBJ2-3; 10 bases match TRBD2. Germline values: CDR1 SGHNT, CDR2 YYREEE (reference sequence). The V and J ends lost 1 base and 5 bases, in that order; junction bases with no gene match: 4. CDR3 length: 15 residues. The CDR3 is CASSLTSGNLDTQYF. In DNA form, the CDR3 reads TGTGCCAGCAGCTTGACTAGCGGGAACCTAGATACGCAGTATTTT.

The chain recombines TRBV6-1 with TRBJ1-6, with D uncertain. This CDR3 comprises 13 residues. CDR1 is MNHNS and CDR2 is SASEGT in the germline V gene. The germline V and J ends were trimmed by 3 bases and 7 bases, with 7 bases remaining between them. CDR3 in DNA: TGTGCCAGCAGTGACAGGCACAATTCACCCCTCCACTTT. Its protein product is CASSDRHNSPLHF.

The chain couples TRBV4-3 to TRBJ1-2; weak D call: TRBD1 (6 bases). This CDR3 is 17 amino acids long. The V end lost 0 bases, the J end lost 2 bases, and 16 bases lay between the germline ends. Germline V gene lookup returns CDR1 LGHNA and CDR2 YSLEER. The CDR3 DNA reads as TGCGCCAGCAGCCAAGATAGGGCGGGACAACCCAACTATGGCTACACCTTC. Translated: CASSQDRAGQPNYGYTF.